This TCR beta chain came from a study of Ad26.COV2.S vaccination and SARS-CoV-2 variants. The overall study: Into the muscle, Ad26.COV2.S was dosed once or twice, 56 days apart. Study outcomes and limitations: Non-spike TCR breadth was similar in vaccine and placebo recipients. Spike-specific TCR breadth was greater after Ad26.COV2.S than placebo.

As to treatment: over 15 received Ad26.COV2.S at low or high dose, single or two shots; about 5 received placebo; per-sample allocation not given. Sampling was done on day 63 after the first vaccine or placebo injection. Expressing Wuhan-strain SARS-CoV-2 spike, an Ad26 vector served as the vaccine. Profiled with immunoSEQ multiplex PCR; TCRdb holds only in-frame clones, not every one. The data show hundreds of thousands of clones, roughly 84% seen once. As regards this clone: Its antigen is not identified.

V was cut by 2 bases and J by 7 bases, with 24 bases left in between. CDR1 is SGHAT and CDR2 is FQNNGV in the germline V gene. This CDR3 region has 18 residues. V is TRBV11-2 and J is TRBJ2-1, with D possibly TRBD1 on 5 matching bases. This TCR derives from a person between 18 and 60 years old who received the Ad26.COV2.S COVID-19 vaccine or a placebo. Sequencing was performed on peripheral blood, taken in a trial of Ad26.COV2.S vaccine versus placebo. For the CDR3, the DNA is TGTGCCAGCAGCTTATCCCCACAGGCTGACCTATTTTTGAATGAGCAGTTCTTC. Its protein is CASSLSPQADLFLNEQFF. Together with reference TRBV11-2 and TRBJ2-1, the CDR3 gives the full variable domain: EAGVAQSPRYKIIEKRQSVAFWCNPISGHATLYWYQQILGQGPKLLIQFQNNGVVDDSQLPKDRFSAERLKGVDSTLKIQPAKLEDSAVYLCASSLSPQADLFLNEQFFGPGTRLTVL.